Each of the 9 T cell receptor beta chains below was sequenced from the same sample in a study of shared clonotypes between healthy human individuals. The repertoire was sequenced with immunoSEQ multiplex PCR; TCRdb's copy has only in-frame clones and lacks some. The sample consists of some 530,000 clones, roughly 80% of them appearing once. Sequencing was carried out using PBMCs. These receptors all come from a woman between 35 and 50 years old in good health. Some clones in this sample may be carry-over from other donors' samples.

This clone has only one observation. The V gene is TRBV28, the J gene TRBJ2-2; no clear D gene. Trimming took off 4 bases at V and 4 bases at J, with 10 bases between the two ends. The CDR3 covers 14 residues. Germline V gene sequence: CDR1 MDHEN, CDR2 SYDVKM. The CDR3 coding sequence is TGTGCCAGCAGTTACCATGGTTTCACCGGGGAGCTGTTTTTT. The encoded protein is CASSYHGFTGELFF.

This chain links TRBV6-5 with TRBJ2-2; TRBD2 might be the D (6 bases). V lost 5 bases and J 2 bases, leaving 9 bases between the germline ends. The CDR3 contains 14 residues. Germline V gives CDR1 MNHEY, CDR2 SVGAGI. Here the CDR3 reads CASSRGINTGELFF. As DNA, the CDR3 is TGTGCCAGCAGTCGGGGGATCAACACCGGGGAGCTGTTTTTT.

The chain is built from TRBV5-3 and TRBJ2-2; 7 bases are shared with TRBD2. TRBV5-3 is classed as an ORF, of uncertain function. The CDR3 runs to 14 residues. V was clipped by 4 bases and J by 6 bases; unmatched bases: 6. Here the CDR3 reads CARSPAGVPGELFF. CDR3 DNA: TGTGCCAGAAGCCCCGCGGGGGTCCCCGGGGAGCTGTTTTTT.

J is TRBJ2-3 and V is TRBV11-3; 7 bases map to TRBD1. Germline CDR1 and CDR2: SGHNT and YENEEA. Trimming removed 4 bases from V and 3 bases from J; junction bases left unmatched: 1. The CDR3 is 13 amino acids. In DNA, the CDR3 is TGTGCCAGCAGCTCACAGGGGACAGATACGCAGTATTTT. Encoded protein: CASSSQGTDTQYF. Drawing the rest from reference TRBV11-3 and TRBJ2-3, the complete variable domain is EAGVVQSPRYKIIEKKQPVAFWCNPISGHNTLYWYLQNLGQGPELLIRYENEEAVDDSQLPKDRFSAERLKGVDSTLKIQPAELGDSAVYLCASSSQGTDTQYFGPGTRLTVL.

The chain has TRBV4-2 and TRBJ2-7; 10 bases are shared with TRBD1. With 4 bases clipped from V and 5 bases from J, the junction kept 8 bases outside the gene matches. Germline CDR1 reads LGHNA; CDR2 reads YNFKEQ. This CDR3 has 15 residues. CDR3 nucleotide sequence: TGTGCCAGCAGCCCCCAGACAGGGGGCCCAGACGAGCAGTACTTC. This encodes CASSPQTGGPDEQYF.

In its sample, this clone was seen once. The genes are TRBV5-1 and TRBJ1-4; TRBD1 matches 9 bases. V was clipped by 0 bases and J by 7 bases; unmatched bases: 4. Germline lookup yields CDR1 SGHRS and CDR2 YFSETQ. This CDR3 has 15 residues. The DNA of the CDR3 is TGCGCCAGCAGCTTGGAAGGACAGGGGAGTGAAAAACTGTTTTTT. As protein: CASSLEGQGSEKLFF.

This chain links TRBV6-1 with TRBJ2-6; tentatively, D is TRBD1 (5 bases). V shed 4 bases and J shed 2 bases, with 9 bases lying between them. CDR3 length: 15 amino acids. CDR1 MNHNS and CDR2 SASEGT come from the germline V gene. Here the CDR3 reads CASSVIRAGANVLTF. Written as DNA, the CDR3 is TGTGCCAGCAGTGTGATCAGGGCTGGGGCCAACGTCCTGACTTTC.

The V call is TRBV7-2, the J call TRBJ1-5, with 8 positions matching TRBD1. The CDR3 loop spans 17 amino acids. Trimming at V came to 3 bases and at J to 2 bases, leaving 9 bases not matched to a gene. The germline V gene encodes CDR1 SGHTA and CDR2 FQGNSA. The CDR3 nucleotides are TGTGCCAGCAGCTTGGCCAGGACAGGGCTCGGCAATCAGCCCCAGCATTTT. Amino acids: CASSLARTGLGNQPQHF.

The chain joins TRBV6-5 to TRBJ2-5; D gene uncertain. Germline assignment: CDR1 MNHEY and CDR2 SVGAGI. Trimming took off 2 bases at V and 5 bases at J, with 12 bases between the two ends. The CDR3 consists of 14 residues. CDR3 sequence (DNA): TGTGCCAGCAGTTACACCACGTATCCGGAGACCCAGTACTTC. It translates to CASSYTTYPETQYF.